The sequence of this T cell receptor (beta chain) was determined in a study of T cells in Graves' hyperthyroidism and ophthalmopathy. Regions amplified from RNA transcripts were the TCR beta CDR3 regions. In the first-round RT-PCR of the TCR CDR3, the HTBI primer set was used. One entry per CDR3 protein, called by TCRdb with MiXCR from the multiplex PCR reads. The table includes some 270,000 distinct CDR3 sequences, more than 20% detected once. PBMCs came from roughly 10 ml fresh peripheral blood. This clonotype was detected ten times or more. This receptor was taken from a woman aged 40-49 years with Graves' ophthalmopathy. Material: blood.

The CDR3 DNA sequence: TGTGCCTGGAGCGGGAGCGTCTTCGAGACCCAGTACTTC. Its translation: CAWSGSVFETQYF. The chain links TRBV30 to TRBJ2-5, with a weak D call TRBD2 (6 bases). Germline assignment: CDR1 GTSNPN and CDR2 SVGIG (reference sequence). The CDR3 spans 13 residues. V lost 3 bases and J 5 bases, leaving 13 bases between the germline ends. Complete variable domain (other parts from reference TRBV30 and TRBJ2-5): SQTIHQWPATLVQPVGSPLSLECTVEGTSNPNLYWYRQAAGRGLQLLFYSVGIGQISSEVPQNLSASRPQDRQFILSSKKLLLSDSGFYLCAWSGSVFETQYFGPGTRLLVL.